This T cell receptor beta chain was captured by sequencing in a study of resident and recirculating memory T cells in vitiligo. Study-level results: Different lesions suggested infiltration by different T cell clones.

This table comes from immunoSEQ multiplex PCR, and its TCRdb copy is limited to in-frame clones, with some not included. The sample includes fewer than 80,000 clones, 90% to 95% of them seen just once. In regard to this clone: Its antigen remains unknown.

This receptor was taken from a male donor with vitiligo. The sequenced sample was blood.

The CDR3 region is CASSIEFAGLSNQPQHF. The CDR3 DNA sequence: TGTGCCAGTAGTATCGAATTTGCAGGGCTGAGCAATCAGCCCCAGCATTTT. The chain employs TRBV19 and TRBJ1-5; a possible D gene is TRBD1 (5 bases). Looked up from germline, CDR1 is LNHDA and CDR2 is SQIVND (reference sequence). This CDR3 has 17 amino acids. Trimming took 3 bases from V and 1 from J, leaving 16 bases between them.